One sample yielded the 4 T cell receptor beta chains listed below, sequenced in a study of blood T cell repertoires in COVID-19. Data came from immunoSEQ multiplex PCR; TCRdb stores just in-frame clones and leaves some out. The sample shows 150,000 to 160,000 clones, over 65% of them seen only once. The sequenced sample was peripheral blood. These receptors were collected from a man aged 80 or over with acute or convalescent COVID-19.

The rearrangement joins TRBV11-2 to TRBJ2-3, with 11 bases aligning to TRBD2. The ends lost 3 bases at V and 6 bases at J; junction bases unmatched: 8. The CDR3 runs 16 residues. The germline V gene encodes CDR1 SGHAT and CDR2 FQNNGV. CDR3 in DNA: TGTGCCAGCAGCTTTGAGACTAGCGGGGTCCGGGATACGCAGTATTTT. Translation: CASSFETSGVRDTQYF.

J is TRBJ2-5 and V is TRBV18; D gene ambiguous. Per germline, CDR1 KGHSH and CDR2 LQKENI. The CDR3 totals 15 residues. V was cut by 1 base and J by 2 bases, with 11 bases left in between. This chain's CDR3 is CASSPRQADQETQYF. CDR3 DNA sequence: TGTGCCAGCTCACCACGCCAGGCAGATCAAGAGACCCAGTACTTC. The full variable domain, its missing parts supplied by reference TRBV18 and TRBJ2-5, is NAGVMQNPRHLVRRRGQEARLRCSPMKGHSHVYWYRQLPEEGLKFMVYLQKENIIDESGMPKERFSAEFPKEGPSILRIQQVVRGDSAAYFCASSPRQADQETQYFGPGTRLLVL.

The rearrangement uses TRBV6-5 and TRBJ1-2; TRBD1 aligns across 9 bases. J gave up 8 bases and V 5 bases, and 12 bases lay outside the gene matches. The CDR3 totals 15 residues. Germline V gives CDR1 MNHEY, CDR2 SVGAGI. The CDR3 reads CASSKGGTGFEGYTF. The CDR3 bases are TGTGCCAGCAGTAAGGGGGGGACAGGGTTTGAAGGCTACACCTTC.

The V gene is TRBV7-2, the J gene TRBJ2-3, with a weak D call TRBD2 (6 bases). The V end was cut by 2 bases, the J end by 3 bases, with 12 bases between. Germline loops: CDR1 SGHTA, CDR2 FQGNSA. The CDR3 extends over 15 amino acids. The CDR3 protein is CASSLTSRWTDTQYF. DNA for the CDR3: TGTGCCAGCAGCTTAACTAGCCGATGGACAGATACGCAGTATTTT. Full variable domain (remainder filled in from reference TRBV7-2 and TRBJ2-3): GAGVSQSPSNKVTEKGKDVELRCDPISGHTALYWYRQSLGQGLEFLIYFQGNSAPDKSGLPSDRFSAERTGGSVSTLTIQRTQQEDSAVYLCASSLTSRWTDTQYFGPGTRLTVL.